These 20 T cell receptor beta chains were sequenced from one sample in a study of CD8+CD57+ T cells in acquired aplastic anemia. Profiling that covered TCR beta VDJ and CDR3 relied on genomic DNA as its template. One entry per CDR3 protein results from TCRdb running MiXCR on the reads. The repertoire holds hundreds of thousands of distinct CDR3 sequences, with about 70% as singletons. The specimen sequenced was sorted CD4+, CD8+, or CD8+CD57+ T cells (not recorded which) from PBMCs. The receptors were sampled from a human donor in good health, serving as a control.

Concerning this clonotype itself: The conserved closing phenylalanine or tryptophan is absent in this CDR3, likely reflecting a read error. V is TRBV19 and J is TRBJ1-5, with a tentative D call TRBD1 (6 bases). Germline V gene sequence: CDR1 LNHDA, CDR2 SQIVND (reference sequence). V dropped 3 bases and J dropped 12 bases, with 24 bases sitting between them. CDR3 size: 16 residues. The CDR3 DNA is TGTGCCAGTAGTATCGGGGGCGGGTCAGGACAGTTCCTCCAGCATGTT. Protein: CASSIGGGSGQFLQHV.

Worth noting for this clonotype: In this CDR3 the conserved last residue, phenylalanine or tryptophan, is missing, so a read error is likely. No DNA is shown, since the ends of the CDR3 on it are uncertain; the CDR3 is the one TCRdb lists. The chain combines TRBV2 with TRBJ1-2. Germline lookup yields CDR1 SNHLY and CDR2 FYNNEI. The length of the CDR3 is 16 amino acids, counting both ends. CDR3 protein: CASSRQGGITGELFTC.

The rearrangement joins TRBV29-1 to TRBJ1-4, with D possibly matching TRBD1 (5 bases). CDR1 is SQVTM, CDR2 ANQGSEA, per germline. This CDR3 is 13 amino acids long. V was shortened by 8 bases and J by 0 bases, with 10 bases between the two germline ends. The CDR3 region is CSLGDATNEKLFF. The CDR3 DNA reads as TGCAGCTTGGGGGATGCAACTAATGAAAAACTGTTTTTT.

This clonotype was seen a handful of times. The V call is TRBV20-1, the J call TRBJ2-5, with D unclear. The CDR3 has 11 residues. The V gene lost 3 bases and the J gene lost 0 bases, with 2 bases spanning the gap. Germline V gene sequence: CDR1 DFQATT, CDR2 SNEGSKA (reference sequence). The CDR3 DNA is TGCAGTGCTAGTCACCAAGAGACCCAGTACTTC. It translates to CSASHQETQYF.

This clonotype was counted once. Sequence at one end of the junction differs from germline and may be a read error. The CDR3 is CASSVSRLIDEKYF. CDR3 bases: TGTGCCAGCAGCGTCTCCAGACTAATCGACGAGAAGTACTTC. The V and J genes are TRBV7-8 and TRBJ2-7, with D possibly being TRBD2 (5 bases). The V gene's germline CDR1 is SGHVS and CDR2 FQNEAQ. CDR3 length: 14 amino acids.

J is TRBJ2-3 and V is TRBV2; TRBD2 agrees at 9 bases. CDR1 and CDR2 from the germline V gene are SNHLY and FYNNEI. CDR3 length: 15 residues. V lost 8 bases, J lost 4 bases, and 10 bases stayed unmatched. The CDR3 protein is CASSSGAGGPDTQYF. The CDR3 region has the DNA TGTGCCAGCTCTAGCGGGGCAGGCGGTCCAGATACGCAGTATTTT.

The rearrangement links TRBV7-3 to TRBJ1-2; D not certain. This CDR3 comprises 14 residues. Germline V lookup: CDR1 SGHTA, CDR2 FQGTGA. The germline V and J ends were trimmed by 6 bases and 4 bases, with 15 bases remaining between them. The CDR3 reads CASSARPWIYGYTF. CDR3 DNA sequence: TGTGCCAGCAGTGCTAGGCCGTGGATCTATGGCTACACCTTC.

This clonotype has ten or more counts. The chain links TRBV20-1 to TRBJ2-3; either TRBD1 or TRBD2 may fit D (5 bases each). From germline, CDR1 is DFQATT and CDR2 SNEGSKA (reference sequence). V was shortened by 0 bases and J by 2 bases, with 15 bases between the two germline ends. The CDR3 has 16 residues. The CDR3 loop is CSARDWAREYTDTQYF. Here the CDR3 DNA reads TGCAGTGCTAGAGATTGGGCCAGGGAGTACACAGATACGCAGTATTTT.

Ten or more counts support this clonotype. This chain links TRBV5-8 with TRBJ2-3; D gene unclear. Germline CDR1 reads SGHTS; CDR2 reads YDEGEE. Trimming left V 4 bases short and J 2 bases short, with 14 bases between. The CDR3 is made up of 15 amino acids. CDR3 coding DNA: TGTGCCAGCAGCGGGGTAGCCGACGTCACAGATACGCAGTATTTT. Translated, it gives CASSGVADVTDTQYF.

The table lists this clonotype with a count of one. This sequence joins TRBV19 and TRBJ1-2; D gene ambiguous. CDR1 is LNHDA, CDR2 SQIVND, per germline (reference sequence). This CDR3 comprises 14 residues. V lost 7 bases to trimming and J lost 8 bases, with 20 bases between them. As DNA, the CDR3 is TGTGCCAGTAAGACGGACCTGGGCATGAACGGCTACACCTTC. It codes for CASKTDLGMNGYTF.

This clonotype showed up just a few times. The chain employs TRBV25-1 and TRBJ1-1, with TRBD1 matching 12 bases. The CDR3 length is 16 residues. Germline-derived CDR1 and CDR2 are MGHDK and SYGVNS. Losses at the gene ends were 1 base for V and 5 bases for J; bases not matched to a gene: 5. For the CDR3, the DNA is TGTGCCAGCAGTGAATTGGGACAGGGGGCGCGTACTGAAGCTTTCTTT. This sequence encodes CASSELGQGARTEAFF.

The V gene is TRBV9, the J gene TRBJ2-6; perhaps TRBD1 as D (6 bases). The CDR3 is 15 amino acids. Germline V CDR1 and CDR2: SGDLS, YYNGEE. V was shortened by 7 bases and J by 3 bases, with 14 bases between the two germline ends. The CDR3 reads CASGVRGSGANVLTF. The CDR3 DNA sequence: TGTGCCAGCGGGGTAAGGGGGAGTGGGGCCAACGTCCTGACTTTC.

Comments on this clonotype: This may arise from a read error, as a much more abundant clone is one base away. The V and J genes are TRBV30 and TRBJ1-5; D is ambiguous. Looked up from germline, CDR1 is GTSNPN and CDR2 is SVGIG (reference sequence). Trimming removed 5 bases at V and 5 bases at J, with 13 bases between. The CDR3 has 13 amino acids. Here the CDR3 DNA reads TGTGCCTGGTGTGAAAGCGGATATCAGCCCCAGCATTTT. This codes for CAWCESGYQPQHF.

The V and J genes are TRBV9 and TRBJ1-2; no firm D call. The V end lost 0 bases, the J end lost 3 bases, and 12 bases lay between the germline ends. Per the germline V gene, CDR1 is SGDLS and CDR2 is YYNGEE. The CDR3 consists of 15 residues. The CDR3 sequence: CASSVGSEDYYGYTF. CDR3 sequence (DNA): TGTGCCAGCAGCGTAGGGTCAGAGGACTACTATGGCTACACCTTC.

This clonotype occurred once. The chain uses TRBV7-2 and TRBJ2-1, with D uncertain. V was pared by 8 bases and J by 16 bases, with 30 bases between. The germline V gene encodes CDR1 SGHTA and CDR2 FQGNSA. The CDR3 extends over 15 amino acids. The CDR3 sequence is CASGVSNQPEHFGFF. The CDR3, as DNA: TGTGCCAGCGGCGTAAGCAATCAGCCCGAGCATTTTGGTTTCTTC.

The genes are TRBV7-7 and TRBJ2-7, with a possible D match to TRBD1 (8 bases). The CDR3 length is 15 residues. V was trimmed by 4 bases and J by 13 bases, leaving 26 bases between them. Looked up from germline, CDR1 is SSHAT and CDR2 is FNYEAQ (reference sequence). The CDR3: CASSSRTGGAYDYYF. The CDR3 DNA sequence: TGTGCCAGCAGCTCGCGAACAGGGGGGGCGTACGATTATTACTTC.

Points on this clonotype: A much larger clone lies one base from this, so it may be a read error. The chain carries TRBV28 and TRBJ2-7; D tentatively reads TRBD1 or TRBD2 (6 bases each). The CDR3 contains 16 residues. CDR1 and CDR2 (germline): MDHEN, SYDVKM. V was trimmed by 4 bases and J by 4 bases, leaving 20 bases between them. CDR3 bases: TGTGCCAGCAGTTCAACCCCAAAGTCGGGGGCGTACGAGCAGTACTTC. Translated: CASSSTPKSGAYEQYF. Together with reference TRBV28 and TRBJ2-7, the CDR3 gives the full variable domain: DVKVTQSSRYLVKRTGEKVFLECVQDMDHENMFWYRQDPGLGLRLIYFSYDVKMKEKGDIPEGYSVSREKKERFSLILESASTNQTSMYLCASSSTPKSGAYEQYFGPGTRLTVT.

Worth noting for this clonotype: One end of the junction fails to match germline, which may point to a read error. V usage is TRBV5-1 and J usage is TRBJ2-5; 7 nucleotides line up with TRBD2. The CDR3 has 14 residues. CDR1 and CDR2 from the germline V gene are SGHRS and YFSETQ. The DNA for the CDR3 is TGTGCCAGCAGCCCTAGCCGGCGGGGGAGGACCCAGTACTTC. Its translation: CASSPSRRGRTQYF.

The J gene is TRBJ1-4, the V gene TRBV20-1, with D possibly matching TRBD1 (5 bases). The CDR3 totals 15 residues. V lost 3 bases to trimming and J lost 6 bases, with 17 bases between them. CDR1 and CDR2 from the germline V gene are DFQATT and SNEGSKA (reference sequence). CDR3 amino acids: CSASSGDRGDEKLFF. The CDR3 DNA reads as TGCAGTGCTAGTTCGGGGGATCGGGGCGATGAAAAACTGTTTTTT.

This clonotype was seen at least ten times. The J gene is TRBJ2-5, the V gene TRBV5-6; 11 positions match TRBD2. The germline gives CDR1 SGHDT, CDR2 YYEEEE. This CDR3 region has 18 residues. Trimming took 2 bases from V and 5 from J; bases not matched to a gene: 14. The CDR3 sequence: CASSFGLAGTSGEETQYF. In DNA form, the CDR3 reads TGTGCCAGCAGCTTCGGATTGGCAGGGACTAGCGGAGAGGAGACCCAGTACTTC.